Below, 18 T cell receptor beta chains from the same sample are listed, as sequenced in a study of blood T cell repertoires in COVID-19. Profiling relied on immunoSEQ multiplex PCR, and the TCRdb table lists in-frame clones only, not all of them. The sample records fewer than 350,000 clones, about 85% being singletons. Sample: PBMCs or T cells enriched from blood (not recorded which). The receptors here all came from a woman aged 45-59 years who had recovered from COVID-19.

This chain connects TRBV18 to TRBJ1-1, with no clear D. The V and J ends lost 2 bases and 1 base respectively, with 11 bases between them. Germline V gene sequence: CDR1 KGHSH, CDR2 LQKENI. CDR3 length equals 15 residues. As DNA, the CDR3 is TGTGCCAGCTCACCATCCTCTGGCCAGAACACTGAAGCTTTCTTT. It is translated as CASSPSSGQNTEAFF. Based on the CDR3 plus reference TRBV18 and TRBJ1-1, the full variable domain is NAGVMQNPRHLVRRRGQEARLRCSPMKGHSHVYWYRQLPEEGLKFMVYLQKENIIDESGMPKERFSAEFPKEGPSILRIQQVVRGDSAAYFCASSPSSGQNTEAFFGQGTRLTVV.

The rearrangement joins TRBV5-6 to TRBJ2-3; TRBD2 matches 11 bases. The CDR3 loop spans 17 amino acids. Germline V CDR1 and CDR2: SGHDT, YYEEEE. The ends lost 0 bases at V and 2 bases at J; junction bases unmatched: 5. This chain's CDR3 is CASSLDVAGGVTDTQYF. The CDR3 DNA is TGTGCCAGCAGCTTGGATGTAGCGGGAGGGGTCACAGATACGCAGTATTTT.

The rearrangement links TRBV11-2 to TRBJ1-4; D may be TRBD1 (5 bases). This CDR3 comprises 11 residues. The germline gives CDR1 SGHAT, CDR2 FQNNGV. Trimming removed 5 bases from V and 7 bases from J, with 5 bases in between. The CDR3 DNA sequence: TGTGCCAGCAGCCAGGGTGAAAAACTGTTTTTT. Encoded protein: CASSQGEKLFF.

This clone has a handful of counts. The rearrangement joins TRBV29-1 to TRBJ2-5, with a tentative D call TRBD2 (6 bases). The CDR3 runs 12 residues. Germline lookup yields CDR1 SQVTM and CDR2 ANQGSEA. V lost 3 bases to trimming and J lost 5 bases, with 10 bases between them. CDR3 nucleotide sequence: TGCAGCGTTGAGTGGGGGGTGGAGACCCAGTACTTC. Protein: CSVEWGVETQYF.

J is TRBJ2-2 and V is TRBV4-3, with TRBD2 identical over 8 bases. This CDR3 contains 17 residues. The junction had 15 bases not matched to a gene; V was cut back by 4 bases and J by 8 bases. Germline loops: CDR1 LGHNA, CDR2 YSLEER. In DNA, the CDR3 is TGCGCCAGCAGCCGTAGGGAGCGGGAGATTGATTTTGGGGAGCTGTTTTTT. Translated: CASSRREREIDFGELFF.

The gene calls are TRBV4-1 and TRBJ1-2; 8 nucleotides align to TRBD1. Germline V gene lookup returns CDR1 MGHRA and CDR2 YSYEKL. V shed 0 bases and J 12 bases; nucleotides not matched to a gene: 9. The CDR3 covers 14 residues. The CDR3 sequence is CASSQEGQGRVHTF. The CDR3 region has the DNA TGCGCCAGCAGCCAAGAAGGACAGGGAAGGGTACACACCTTC.

The chain has TRBV12-3 or TRBV12-4 and TRBJ1-1; D is unresolved. The CDR3 contains 12 residues. V shed 3 bases and J shed 5 bases, with 7 bases lying between them. CDR3 sequence: CASSLPGTEAFF. The CDR3 DNA is TGTGCCAGCAGTTTGCCGGGGACTGAAGCTTTCTTT.

The CDR3: CASSLAPGAYNEQFF. DNA for the CDR3: TGTGCCAGCAGCTTAGCGCCAGGGGCCTACAATGAGCAGTTCTTC. This chain links TRBV7-9 with TRBJ2-1, with D possibly TRBD1 on 6 matching bases. The CDR3 has 15 residues. Trimming stripped 0 bases from V and 2 bases from J, with 8 bases between. The germline gives CDR1 SEHNR, CDR2 FQNEAQ (reference sequence).

The genes are TRBV15 and TRBJ1-5; weak D call: TRBD1 (5 bases). The V gene's germline CDR1 is LNHNV and CDR2 YYDKDF (reference sequence). The V end lost 0 bases, the J end lost 7 bases, and 16 bases lay between the germline ends. The CDR3 is 16 residues long. The CDR3 DNA follows: TGTGCCACCAGCAGAGATCTCTCGGCAGGGAACCAGCCCCAGCATTTT. It translates to CATSRDLSAGNQPQHF.

This chain uses TRBV7-3 with TRBJ1-6, with D uncertain. V was clipped by 3 bases and J by 5 bases, with 8 bases between them. The germline V gene has CDR1 SGHTA and CDR2 FQGTGA. The CDR3 sequence is 14 residues long. The CDR3: CASSFKGDNSPLHF. As DNA, the CDR3 is TGTGCCAGCAGCTTTAAAGGAGATAATTCACCCCTCCACTTT.

This clone was seen more than once but under ten times. J is TRBJ1-4 and V is TRBV2, with D possibly being TRBD1 (5 bases). Germline CDR1 is SNHLY and CDR2 is FYNNEI. This CDR3 comprises 14 residues. The V end was cut by 6 bases, the J end by 3 bases, with 11 bases between. Here the CDR3 reads CASRVGGANEKLFF. The DNA for the CDR3 is TGTGCCAGCAGAGTCGGGGGAGCTAATGAAAAACTGTTTTTT.

The CDR3 coding sequence is TGTGCCAGCAGCCTGCGACCGGGACAGGTTACGCAGCAGTACTTC. The encoded protein is CASSLRPGQVTQQYF. This chain uses TRBV7-2 with TRBJ2-7, with 8 positions matching TRBD1. Germline CDR1 and CDR2: SGHTA and FQGNSA. The CDR3 length is 15 residues. Trimming at V came to 5 bases and at J to 8 bases, leaving 14 bases not matched to a gene. The variable domain in full, with the rest retrieved from reference TRBV7-2 and TRBJ2-7, is GAGVSQSPSNKVTEKGKDVELRCDPISGHTALYWYRQSLGQGLEFLIYFQGNSAPDKSGLPSDRFSAERTGGSVSTLTIQRTQQEDSAVYLCASSLRPGQVTQQYFGPGTRLTVT.

CDR3 amino acids: CASSPDRAVGNTIYF. The DNA of the CDR3 is TGTGCCAGCTCACCAGACAGGGCTGTTGGAAACACCATATATTTT. The rearrangement uses TRBV18 and TRBJ1-3, with 7 bases that match TRBD1. This CDR3 is 15 amino acids long. Germline trimming cut 2 bases from V and 3 bases from J; bases unmatched to any gene: 4. Germline lookup yields CDR1 KGHSH and CDR2 LQKENI.

V gene TRBV29-1 combines with J gene TRBJ1-6; TRBD1 agrees at 9 bases. V shed 4 bases and J 14 bases; nucleotides not matched to a gene: 15. The germline CDR1 and CDR2 sequences are SQVTM and ANQGSEA. CDR3 length: 15 amino acids. The CDR3 is CSVAMGQGSGAALHF. The CDR3 DNA reads as TGCAGCGTTGCGATGGGACAGGGCTCTGGGGCGGCCCTCCACTTT.

The chain's CDR3 is CASSATGYGYTF. The CDR3 DNA is TGTGCCAGCAGTGCGACAGGCTATGGCTACACCTTC. The chain recombines TRBV28 with TRBJ1-2, with a tentative D call TRBD1 (6 bases). The V and J ends lost 5 bases and 4 bases respectively, with 8 bases between them. This CDR3 contains 12 residues. Germline CDR1 and CDR2: MDHEN and SYDVKM.

J is TRBJ2-1 and V is TRBV11-2; TRBD2 aligns across 9 bases. The CDR3 sequence is 16 residues long. Germline V gene sequence: CDR1 SGHAT, CDR2 FQNNGV. The trim removed 1 base at V and 9 bases at J, leaving 10 bases unmatched. The CDR3 region is CASSLVAAGGPGEQFF. The CDR3 DNA sequence: TGTGCCAGCAGCTTAGTCGCGGCGGGGGGGCCCGGTGAGCAGTTCTTC.

This clone was counted once. The V and J genes are TRBV30 and TRBJ1-2; perhaps TRBD1 as D (5 bases). V was cut by 5 bases and J by 4 bases, with 20 bases left in between. Looked up from germline, CDR1 is GTSNPN and CDR2 is SVGIG (reference sequence). The CDR3 has 15 amino acids. The CDR3 spells CAWGGRRPNPYGYTF. CDR3 sequence (DNA): TGTGCCTGGGGGGGGAGACGGCCCAATCCCTATGGCTACACCTTC. The whole variable domain, remainder taken from reference TRBV30 and TRBJ1-2, is SQTIHQWPATLVQPVGSPLSLECTVEGTSNPNLYWYRQAAGRGLQLLFYSVGIGQISSEVPQNLSASRPQDRQFILSSKKLLLSDSGFYLCAWGGRRPNPYGYTFGSGTRLTVV.

This chain connects TRBV24-1 to TRBJ1-5; D is perhaps TRBD1 (6 bases). The germline V and J ends were trimmed by 5 bases and 2 bases, with 12 bases remaining between them. CDR1 is KGHDR, CDR2 SFDVKD, per germline. The CDR3 has 15 residues. The CDR3 region is CATSGAGAGNQPQHF. CDR3 DNA sequence: TGTGCCACCAGTGGGGCAGGGGCCGGCAATCAGCCCCAGCATTTT.